A selection of T cell receptor beta chains follows, all from one sample in a study of blood T cell repertoires in COVID-19. Assay used: immunoSEQ multiplex PCR; TCRdb lists only in-frame clones, some missing. Of about 230,000 clones listed, 89% are singletons. The sample comprised PBMCs or T cells enriched from blood (not recorded which). The origin of the receptors is a woman aged 25 to 45 with acute COVID-19. Each CDR3 is given with its conserved first and last residue. The order of the fields is clone size, D gene, V gene, CDR3 length, J gene, CDR3 DNA, CDR3 protein. A D gene is named only where the DNA matches it firmly. Not every row has a clone size; where given, it reads once, few, many or a size class.

abundance: once; d_gene: TRBD1; v_gene: TRBV20-1; len: 15; j_gene: TRBJ1-2; CDR3nt: TGCAGTGCTAGTCCGGAGGGACAGGGGATGAGGGGCTACACCTTC; CDR3aa: CSASPEGQGMRGYTF
abundance: NA; d_gene: TRBD1; v_gene: TRBV14; len: 15; j_gene: TRBJ2-2; CDR3nt: TGTGCCAGCAGCCTCGGGACAGGGGGCGCCGGGGAGCTGTTTTTT; CDR3aa: CASSLGTGGAGELFF
abundance: NA; d_gene: TRBD1; v_gene: TRBV15; len: 18; j_gene: TRBJ2-2; CDR3nt: TGTGCCACCAGCAGAGATTCAGGGACAGGGGGCGACACCGGGGAGCTGTTTTTT; CDR3aa: CATSRDSGTGGDTGELFF
abundance: NA; d_gene: NA; v_gene: TRBV3-1/TRBV3-2; len: 18; j_gene: TRBJ1-1; CDR3nt: TGTGCCAGCAGCCAAGGCGGAGGGAATTCTGGAAGGCCCACTGAAGCTTTCTTT; CDR3aa: CASSQGGGNSGRPTEAFF
abundance: NA; d_gene: NA; v_gene: TRBV9; len: 16; j_gene: TRBJ2-2; CDR3nt: TGTGCCAGCAGCGTAGGAGGCGGCGCGAACACCGGGGAGCTGTTTTTT; CDR3aa: CASSVGGGANTGELFF
abundance: NA; d_gene: NA; v_gene: TRBV7-2; len: 15; j_gene: TRBJ1-1; CDR3nt: TGTGCCAGCAGCCCACCGGGGGGTGGTTTCACTGAAGCTTTCTTT; CDR3aa: CASSPPGGGFTEAFF
abundance: once; d_gene: TRBD2; v_gene: TRBV9; len: 15; j_gene: TRBJ2-1; CDR3nt: TGTGCCAGCAGCCTTAGCGGGGGCTATTACAATGAGCAGTTCTTC; CDR3aa: CASSLSGGYYNEQFF
abundance: NA; d_gene: NA; v_gene: TRBV27; len: 15; j_gene: TRBJ1-2; CDR3nt: TGTGCCAGCAGCCGAGGGGACACCCCTAACTATGGCTACACCTTC; CDR3aa: CASSRGDTPNYGYTF
abundance: NA; d_gene: NA; v_gene: TRBV5-1; len: 15; j_gene: TRBJ2-7; CDR3nt: TGCGCCAGCACAACGGACTCCACATTCGGGTACGAGCAGTACTTC; CDR3aa: CASTTDSTFGYEQYF
abundance: NA; d_gene: NA; v_gene: TRBV25-1; len: 15; j_gene: TRBJ2-7; CDR3nt: TGTGCCAGCAGTGAATATCAGGGGTACTCCTACGAGCAGTACTTC; CDR3aa: CASSEYQGYSYEQYF
abundance: NA; d_gene: TRBD1; v_gene: TRBV5-1; len: 14; j_gene: TRBJ1-5; CDR3nt: TGCGCCAGCAGCTACGGACAGGGGGAACAGCCCCAGCATTTT; CDR3aa: CASSYGQGEQPQHF
abundance: NA; d_gene: TRBD2; v_gene: TRBV27; len: 16; j_gene: TRBJ2-1; CDR3nt: TGTGCCAGCAGTTTATCTCGGACTAGCGGATACAATGAGCAGTTCTTC; CDR3aa: CASSLSRTSGYNEQFF
abundance: NA; d_gene: NA; v_gene: TRBV15; len: 14; j_gene: TRBJ1-1; CDR3nt: TGTGCCACCAGCAGAGATCGCGGGGACACTGAAGCTTTCTTT; CDR3aa: CATSRDRGDTEAFF
abundance: NA; d_gene: TRBD1; v_gene: TRBV5-6; len: 12; j_gene: TRBJ1-2; CDR3nt: TGTGCCAGCGTGACAGGGACGTATGGCTACACCTTC; CDR3aa: CASVTGTYGYTF
abundance: NA; d_gene: NA; v_gene: TRBV5-1; len: 13; j_gene: TRBJ1-1; CDR3nt: TGCGCCAGCAGTAGTACAGGAAACACTGAAGCTTTCTTT; CDR3aa: CASSSTGNTEAFF
abundance: NA; d_gene: TRBD2; v_gene: TRBV19; len: 14; j_gene: TRBJ2-7; CDR3nt: TGTGCCAGTAGTATGACTAGCGGGGCCTACGAGCAGTACTTC; CDR3aa: CASSMTSGAYEQYF